These 19 T cell receptor beta chains came from one sample sequenced in a study of cytomegalovirus exposure and HLA in healthy donors. The table came from immunoSEQ multiplex PCR; TCRdb's copy has only in-frame clones and leaves some out. Of 200,000 to 250,000 clones listed, approximately 88% are singletons. The sequencing sample was made of PBMCs. The receptors stem from a woman in her 30s in good health and CMV-seropositive.

The genes are TRBV6-1 and TRBJ2-3, with 7 bases matching TRBD2. The CDR3 extends over 14 amino acids. With 10 bases clipped from V and 4 bases from J, the junction kept 11 bases outside the gene matches. Germline loops: CDR1 MNHNS, CDR2 SASEGT. The CDR3 coding sequence is TGTGCCATCCCCCATGGCGGGAGACCAGATACGCAGTATTTT. Translation: CAIPHGGRPDTQYF.

This rearrangement joins TRBV30 to TRBJ1-5; perhaps TRBD1 as D (6 bases). CDR1 and CDR2 from the germline V gene are GTSNPN and SVGIG (reference sequence). V was shortened by 3 bases and J by 0 bases, with 12 bases between the two germline ends. The CDR3 totals 15 residues. The CDR3 reads CAWSSDRNSNQPQHF. CDR3 nucleotide sequence: TGTGCCTGGAGCTCAGACAGGAATAGCAATCAGCCCCAGCATTTT. The full variable domain, completed using reference TRBV30 and TRBJ1-5, is SQTIHQWPATLVQPVGSPLSLECTVEGTSNPNLYWYRQAAGRGLQLLFYSVGIGQISSEVPQNLSASRPQDRQFILSSKKLLLSDSGFYLCAWSSDRNSNQPQHFGDGTRLSIL.

This chain uses TRBV6-1 with TRBJ1-1, with D uncertain. Germline V gene data show CDR1 as MNHNS and CDR2 as SASEGT. V lost 7 bases, J lost 0 bases, and 9 bases lay in between. The CDR3 runs to 13 residues. DNA of the CDR3: TGTGCCAGCATCTTGCAGCTGAACACTGAAGCTTTCTTT. Translating gives CASILQLNTEAFF.

CDR3 amino acids: CACLGSSGNTIYF. The DNA for the CDR3 is TGTGCCTGCCTTGGGAGCTCTGGAAACACCATATATTTT. V and J are TRBV30 and TRBJ1-3, with D unresolved. V shed 6 bases and J shed 0 bases, with 9 bases lying between them. The CDR3 length is 13 residues. Germline CDR1 GTSNPN, CDR2 SVGIG (reference sequence).

V gene TRBV19 combines with J gene TRBJ2-1; 9 bases fit TRBD2. Trimming took 10 bases from V and 8 from J; bases not matched to a gene: 15. This CDR3 contains 15 residues. Germline-derived CDR1 and CDR2 are LNHDA and SQIVND (reference sequence). CDR3 DNA: TGTGCCACTCGGGGACTAGCAAGTTATACGGATGAGCAGTTCTTC. This translates into CATRGLASYTDEQFF.

The genes are TRBV5-1 and TRBJ2-7, with D perhaps assigned TRBD1 or TRBD2 (5 bases each). Germline CDR1 and CDR2: SGHRS and YFSETQ. V was clipped by 3 bases and J by 6 bases, with 16 bases between them. The CDR3 contains 14 residues. The CDR3 nucleotides read TGCGCCAGCAGCTGGGACCTTTCCGGGCCCGAGCAGTACTTC. Translation: CASSWDLSGPEQYF. The variable domain in full, completed from reference TRBV5-1 and TRBJ2-7, reads KAGVTQTPRYLIKTRGQQVTLSCSPISGHRSVSWYQQTPGQGLQFLFEYFSETQRNKGNFPGRFSGRQFSNSRSEMNVSTLELGDSALYLCASSWDLSGPEQYFGPGTRLTVT.

This chain connects TRBV6-5 to TRBJ2-7; 7 bases are shared with TRBD2. The V gene's germline CDR1 is MNHEY and CDR2 SVGAGI. With V trimmed by 3 bases and J by 3 bases, 2 bases remained unmatched. The CDR3 is 13 amino acids. CDR3 loop: CASSYWGGYEQYF. CDR3 sequence (DNA): TGTGCCAGCAGTTATTGGGGGGGCTACGAGCAGTACTTC.

This clone appeared a few times. The chain employs TRBV19 and TRBJ2-7, with TRBD2 identical over 7 bases. The J segment lost 5 bases and the V segment lost 4 bases, leaving 8 bases of the junction unmatched. The CDR3 has 14 amino acids. The germline V gene has CDR1 LNHDA and CDR2 SQIVND (reference sequence). The CDR3 DNA sequence: TGTGCCAGTAGTACCGTCGGGGGGTCCCACGAGCAGTACTTC. It specifies CASSTVGGSHEQYF.

J is TRBJ2-7 and V is TRBV19; no definite D call. Trimming stripped 3 bases from V and 2 bases from J, with 14 bases between. Germline loops: CDR1 LNHDA, CDR2 SQIVND (reference sequence). The length of the CDR3 is 15 residues. The CDR3 coding sequence is TGTGCCAGTAGTATTTCTCTCCAGACCGCCTACGAGCAGTACTTC. This gives the protein CASSISLQTAYEQYF.

This clone was observed a single time. J is TRBJ1-1 and V is TRBV30; D is perhaps TRBD1 (6 bases). The germline V and J ends were trimmed by 3 bases and 7 bases, with 12 bases remaining between them. The CDR3 runs to 12 residues. CDR1 and CDR2 (germline): GTSNPN, SVGIG (reference sequence). In DNA, the CDR3 is TGTGCCTGGAGGGACAGTAAGGGTGAAGCTTTCTTT. This sequence encodes CAWRDSKGEAFF.

CDR3 sequence reads: CASSPGQGNSEAFF. In DNA form, the CDR3 reads TGCGCCAGCAGCCCTGGACAGGGAAATTCTGAAGCTTTCTTT. The chain combines TRBV5-1 with TRBJ1-1; 8 bases agree with TRBD1. Germline V gene data show CDR1 as SGHRS and CDR2 as YFSETQ. CDR3 length equals 14 residues. Trimming removed 4 bases from V and 6 bases from J; junction bases left unmatched: 8. Complete variable domain (other parts from reference TRBV5-1 and TRBJ1-1): KAGVTQTPRYLIKTRGQQVTLSCSPISGHRSVSWYQQTPGQGLQFLFEYFSETQRNKGNFPGRFSGRQFSNSRSEMNVSTLELGDSALYLCASSPGQGNSEAFFGQGTRLTVV.

This chain uses TRBV5-4 with TRBJ2-7; the D gene is possibly TRBD2 (5 bases). Germline lookup yields CDR1 SGHNT and CDR2 YYREEE (reference sequence). Trimming shortened V by 5 bases and J by 0 bases, and 15 bases separated the two germline ends. This CDR3 is built from 15 residues. The CDR3 DNA is TGTGCCAGCAGTACAAGCGGAGGTGTCTCCTACGAGCAGTACTTC. Its translation is CASSTSGGVSYEQYF.

The CDR3 sequence is CASSLRNSQLYGYTF. The CDR3 DNA reads TGTGCCAGCAGCTTGAGAAACAGTCAACTATATGGCTACACCTTC. V usage is TRBV5-4 and J usage is TRBJ1-2; no clear D. Germline assignment: CDR1 SGHNT and CDR2 YYREEE (reference sequence). CDR3 length: 15 residues. Trimming stripped 1 base from V and 5 bases from J, with 15 bases between.

The chain uses TRBV5-1 and TRBJ1-4; 10 nucleotides line up with TRBD1. The junction had 2 bases not matched to a gene; V was cut back by 7 bases and J by 2 bases. There are 14 residues in the CDR3. The germline V gene has CDR1 SGHRS and CDR2 YFSETQ. The CDR3 DNA follows: TGCGCCAGCGGGACAGGGGCCACTAATGAAAAACTGTTTTTT. This gives the protein CASGTGATNEKLFF.

The genes are TRBV19 and TRBJ1-2; D not certain. Germline CDR1 and CDR2: LNHDA and SQIVND (reference sequence). V lost 3 bases, J lost 6 bases, and 14 bases lay in between. CDR3 length equals 14 residues. The CDR3 nucleotides read TGTGCCAGTAGTATTCGAGGAACCAGCCATGGCTACACCTTC. As protein: CASSIRGTSHGYTF.

This sequence joins TRBV6-1 and TRBJ2-1; D is unclear. V lost 2 bases to trimming and J lost 4 bases, with 6 bases between them. This CDR3 contains 13 residues. Looked up from germline, CDR1 is MNHNS and CDR2 is SASEGT. In nucleotides, the CDR3 is TGTGCCAGCAGTGAACGGAAATACAATGAGCAGTTCTTC. Encoded protein: CASSERKYNEQFF.

This clone has more than one count but fewer than ten. Other DNA sequences in the same sample also yield this CDR3. CDR3 DNA sequence: TGTGCCAGCAGTCTGGGGGGCTCCTACAATGAGCAGTTCTTC. Its translation: CASSLGGSYNEQFF. The chain couples TRBV27 to TRBJ2-1; perhaps TRBD2 as D (6 bases). The CDR3 is made up of 14 amino acids. Deletions cut 5 bases from V and 0 bases from J, with 8 bases between. Per germline, CDR1 MNHEY and CDR2 SMNVEV (reference sequence).

The V call is TRBV28, the J call TRBJ1-1; a weak D match, TRBD1 (5 bases). The germline gives CDR1 MDHEN, CDR2 SYDVKM. Trimming took off 5 bases at V and 5 bases at J, with 18 bases between the two ends. The CDR3 is 15 residues long. The chain's CDR3 is CASSPPGLGGTEAFF. Here the CDR3 DNA reads TGTGCCAGCAGTCCTCCGGGACTGGGGGGGACTGAAGCTTTCTTT.

The rearrangement links TRBV19 to TRBJ1-2, with 9 nucleotides matching TRBD1. V was clipped by 4 bases and J by 2 bases; unmatched bases: 5. The germline V gene has CDR1 LNHDA and CDR2 SQIVND (reference sequence). The CDR3 runs to 15 residues. This CDR3 reads CASSTGTGQNYGYTF. The DNA of the CDR3 is TGTGCCAGTAGTACCGGGACAGGGCAGAACTATGGCTACACCTTC.